The 10 T cell receptor beta chains listed next were all sequenced from one sample in a study of shared clonotypes between healthy human individuals. TCRdb's table, derived via immunoSEQ multiplex PCR, lists solely in-frame clones and lacks some. The sample includes around 2,000,000 clones, 95% of them seen just once. The sample consisted of naive CD4+ T cells sorted from blood. Noted subset: CD45RA+ positively selected. Source of these receptors: a man younger than 35 in good health.

About this clone: This CDR3 is also generated by other DNA sequences in the sample. V is TRBV2 and J is TRBJ1-6; a weak D match, TRBD1 (6 bases). V lost 4 bases and J 7 bases, leaving 11 bases between the germline ends. Per germline, CDR1 SNHLY and CDR2 FYNNEI. This CDR3 comprises 14 residues. The CDR3 sequence is CASSVTGGNSPLHF. The CDR3 bases are TGTGCCAGCAGTGTGACAGGAGGGAATTCACCCCTCCACTTT.

This sequence joins TRBV30 and TRBJ2-2; D tentatively fits TRBD1 or TRBD2 (6 bases each). Trimming stripped 2 bases from V and 2 bases from J, with 12 bases between. This CDR3 comprises 15 residues. The germline CDR1 and CDR2 sequences are GTSNPN and SVGIG (reference sequence). DNA of the CDR3: TGTGCCTGGAGTTCGGGGGCAAAAAACACCGGGGAGCTGTTTTTT. It codes for CAWSSGAKNTGELFF. The full variable domain, completed using reference TRBV30 and TRBJ2-2, is SQTIHQWPATLVQPVGSPLSLECTVEGTSNPNLYWYRQAAGRGLQLLFYSVGIGQISSEVPQNLSASRPQDRQFILSSKKLLLSDSGFYLCAWSSGAKNTGELFFGEGSRLTVL.

This clone is a singleton in its sample. The junction and the germline gene differ at one end; a read error may be behind it. The chain carries TRBV6-5 and TRBJ2-2, with D hard to call. Germline V CDR1 and CDR2: MNHEY, SVGAGI. The CDR3 length is 15 residues. The CDR3 is CASTYTAVATGELFF. The CDR3 region has the DNA TGTGCCAGCACTTACACTGCCGTGGCCACCGGGGAGCTGTTTTTT.

This chain connects TRBV6-6 to TRBJ1-1; D uncertain. This CDR3 is built from 14 residues. The germline V gene encodes CDR1 MNHNY and CDR2 SVGAGI (reference sequence). V was pared by 0 bases and J by 0 bases, with 5 bases between. The CDR3 protein is CASSYSQLNTEAFF. The CDR3 bases are TGTGCCAGCAGTTACTCACAGCTGAACACTGAAGCTTTCTTT.

Here the CDR3 reads CASRPGQGRINEQFF. In nucleotides, the CDR3 is TGTGCCAGCAGGCCCGGACAGGGGCGGATAAATGAGCAGTTCTTC. The J gene is TRBJ2-1, the V gene TRBV5-4, with 9 bases that match TRBD1. V shed 5 bases and J 7 bases; nucleotides not matched to a gene: 10. The CDR3 covers 15 residues. The germline V gene encodes CDR1 SGHNT and CDR2 YYREEE (reference sequence).

The V and J genes are TRBV19 and TRBJ2-1; D is unresolved. Germline V CDR1 and CDR2: LNHDA, SQIVND (reference sequence). There are 12 residues in the CDR3. With 10 bases removed from V and 13 bases from J, the gap between germline ends came to 20 bases. The CDR3 bases are TGTGCCACCCTATCCCCTTGGGGTTTCCAGTTCTTC. Residues: CATLSPWGFQFF.

The CDR3 spells CTPGGNTEAFF. CDR3 sequence (DNA): TGCACCCCGGGGGGGAACACTGAAGCTTTCTTT. This chain links TRBV20-1 with TRBJ1-1; D might be TRBD1 (5 bases). The CDR3 extends over 11 amino acids. Germline values: CDR1 DFQATT, CDR2 SNEGSKA (reference sequence).

This clone has a single count. V is TRBV5-4 and J is TRBJ2-2; a possible D gene is TRBD1 (5 bases). The CDR3 sequence is 17 residues long. Germline loops: CDR1 SGHNT, CDR2 YYREEE (reference sequence). Trimming removed 4 bases from V and 7 bases from J, with 23 bases in between. This chain's CDR3 is CASSPDSTPVGNGELFF. The CDR3 DNA reads as TGTGCCAGCAGCCCCGACAGTACTCCGGTAGGGAACGGGGAGCTGTTTTTT.

This clone was recorded only once. The chain links TRBV18 to TRBJ2-5; D is ambiguous. The V gene lost 5 bases and the J gene lost 5 bases, with 12 bases spanning the gap. The germline V gene encodes CDR1 KGHSH and CDR2 LQKENI. This CDR3 is built from 13 residues. CDR3 sequence: CASSINLGETQYF. The CDR3 bases are TGTGCCAGCTCAATAAACCTTGGGGAGACCCAGTACTTC. The whole variable domain, remainder taken from reference TRBV18 and TRBJ2-5, is NAGVMQNPRHLVRRRGQEARLRCSPMKGHSHVYWYRQLPEEGLKFMVYLQKENIIDESGMPKERFSAEFPKEGPSILRIQQVVRGDSAAYFCASSINLGETQYFGPGTRLLVL.

The genes are TRBV5-1 and TRBJ1-1; 10 bases align to TRBD1. The CDR3 is 16 amino acids. Trimming at V came to 0 bases and at J to 4 bases, leaving 6 bases not matched to a gene. Germline CDR1 and CDR2: SGHRS and YFSETQ. CDR3 residues: CASSLARQGAGTEAFF. DNA of the CDR3: TGCGCCAGCAGCTTGGCTAGACAGGGGGCGGGCACTGAAGCTTTCTTT.